A single T cell receptor beta chain is shown here with its context. Its antigen is not identified. This specimen comes from a study of T cell responses to AZD1222 COVID-19 vaccine. Turning to the study itself: Analyses pooled second doses at about 4 or about 12 weeks.

The repertoire was sequenced with immunoSEQ multiplex PCR; TCRdb's copy has only in-frame clones and lacks some. The sample includes about 120,000 clones, around nine tenths of them seen just once. V lost 8 bases to trimming and J lost 4 bases; unmatched junction nucleotides: 7. The CDR3 is 13 residues long. Findings and limits, study-wide: Just a handful of AZD1222 recipients tested seropositive at baseline. Breadth and depth of Spike-specific TCRs rose after two AZD1222 doses.

This chain joins TRBV12-3 or TRBV12-4 and TRBJ2-7; 8 bases line up with TRBD1. This specimen was peripheral blood, taken on day 0 of AZD1222 vaccination. The clonotype originates from an adult in good health. The CDR3 coding sequence is TGTGCCAGCCAGACAGGGGAGGAGTACGAGCAGTACTTC. Residues: CASQTGEEYEQYF.